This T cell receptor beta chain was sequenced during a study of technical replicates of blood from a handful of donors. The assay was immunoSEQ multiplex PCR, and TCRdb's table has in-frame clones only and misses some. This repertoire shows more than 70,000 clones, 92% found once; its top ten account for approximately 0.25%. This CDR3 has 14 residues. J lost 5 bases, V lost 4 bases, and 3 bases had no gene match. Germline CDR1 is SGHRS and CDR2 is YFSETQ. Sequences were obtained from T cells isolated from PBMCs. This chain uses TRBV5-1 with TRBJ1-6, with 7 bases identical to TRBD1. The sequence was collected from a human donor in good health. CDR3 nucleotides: TGCGCCAGCAGCCCTGGGACAGATAATTCACCCCTCCACTTT. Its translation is CASSPGTDNSPLHF.